Shown below are 26 T cell receptor beta chains from a single sample sequenced in a study of blood T cells in healthy people across ages. A second PCR of roughly 6 to 12 cycles used a sample-barcoded 5' primer and a J-beta primer mix. Each CDR3 protein gets one entry after TCRdb re-called the 5' RACE reads with MiXCR. This sample has over 1,200,000 distinct CDR3 sequences, with approximately 60% found just once. Sequenced: blood. These receptors were obtained from a man aged 18 to 35 in good health.

This clonotype has more than one count but fewer than ten. The chain has TRBV27 and TRBJ2-7; no reliable D call. CDR3 size: 13 residues. In germline, CDR1 is MNHEY, CDR2 SMNVEV (reference sequence). V was pared by 1 base and J by 2 bases, with 6 bases between. The CDR3 is CASSLWPAYEQYF. In DNA, the CDR3 is TGTGCCAGCAGTTTATGGCCGGCCTACGAGCAGTACTTC.

This clonotype came up a few times. V is TRBV11-2 and J is TRBJ2-7, with D possibly being TRBD1 (6 bases). There are 14 residues in the CDR3. Per germline, CDR1 SGHAT and CDR2 FQNNGV. V lost 3 bases and J 2 bases, leaving 11 bases between the germline ends. The DNA of the CDR3 is TGTGCCAGCAGCTTTGGGGGCCATACCTACGAGCAGTACTTC. Protein: CASSFGGHTYEQYF.

This chain joins TRBV2 and TRBJ2-1, with D possibly being TRBD1 or TRBD2 (5 bases each). There are 12 residues in the CDR3. Trimming removed 4 bases at V and 6 bases at J, with 7 bases between. Germline-derived CDR1 and CDR2 are SNHLY and FYNNEI. The CDR3 nucleotides are TGTGCCAGCAGTGGGGACCTCAATGAGCAGTTCTTC. It codes for CASSGDLNEQFF.

This clonotype was seen once. This chain joins TRBV2 and TRBJ2-1; no clear D gene. The length of the CDR3 is 15 residues. In germline, CDR1 is SNHLY, CDR2 FYNNEI. V lost 9 bases, J lost 0 bases, and 15 bases lay in between. The CDR3 sequence is CASRWGGSSYNEQFF. The CDR3 DNA sequence: TGTGCCAGTCGGTGGGGTGGCAGCTCCTACAATGAGCAGTTCTTC.

The rearrangement uses TRBV2 and TRBJ2-3; D gene unclear. This CDR3 is built from 14 residues. Germline-derived CDR1 and CDR2 are SNHLY and FYNNEI. V was clipped by 8 bases and J by 1 base, with 13 bases between them. The CDR3 loop reads CASQLRTGTDTQYF. The CDR3 DNA reads TGTGCCAGCCAGCTACGGACCGGCACAGATACGCAGTATTTT.

This clonotype was observed a few times. The rearrangement links TRBV13 to TRBJ2-1; D remains unclear. The length of the CDR3 is 14 residues. V dropped 0 bases and J dropped 9 bases, with 12 bases sitting between them. Germline V gene data show CDR1 as PRHDT and CDR2 as FYEKMQ (reference sequence). Here the CDR3 reads CASSLGLKGGEQFF. The DNA for the CDR3 is TGTGCCAGCAGCTTAGGTCTAAAGGGTGGTGAGCAGTTCTTC.

This clonotype occurred once. The chain uses TRBV6-2 or TRBV6-3 and TRBJ2-1; TRBD2 aligns across 10 bases. Judging by the DNA end, TRBJ2-7 fits better; the J call may be wrong. Germline values: CDR1 MNHEY, CDR2 SVGEGT. The CDR3 is 16 residues long. The CDR3 region has the DNA TGTGCCAGCAGTTACTCGGGGGCTAGCGGGAGTAATGAGCAGTACTTC. This gives the protein CASSYSGASGSNEQYF.

This clonotype appeared a single time. V and J are TRBV7-9 and TRBJ2-7; either TRBD1 or TRBD2 may supply D (5 bases each). This CDR3 comprises 14 residues. Germline CDR1 and CDR2: SEHNR and FQNEAQ (reference sequence). With 6 bases removed from V and 3 bases from J, the gap between germline ends came to 15 bases. The CDR3 DNA reads TGTGCCAGCAGAGATACGGGACGTAGCTACGAGCAGTACTTC. It specifies CASRDTGRSYEQYF. Based on the CDR3 plus reference TRBV7-9 and TRBJ2-7, the full variable domain is DTGVSQNPRHKITKRGQNVTFRCDPISEHNRLYWYRQTLGQGPEFLTYFQNEAQLEKSRLLSDRFSAERPKGSFSTLEIQRTEQGDSAMYLCASRDTGRSYEQYFGPGTRLTVT.

The chain carries TRBV2 and TRBJ2-7; TRBD1 is a possible D gene (5 bases). V shed 1 base and J shed 3 bases, with 10 bases lying between them. The V gene's germline CDR1 is SNHLY and CDR2 FYNNEI. The CDR3 spans 14 residues. The CDR3: CASSEGDRNYEQYF. The CDR3, as DNA: TGTGCCAGCAGTGAAGGCGACAGAAACTACGAGCAGTACTTC.

V gene TRBV6-5 combines with J gene TRBJ2-7, with a weak D call TRBD2 (6 bases). The CDR3 totals 15 residues. Trimming took 10 bases from V and 4 from J, leaving 23 bases between them. The germline V gene encodes CDR1 MNHEY and CDR2 SVGAGI. In DNA, the CDR3 is TGTGCCACATGGCGAGGTAGTCGGGGAGGATACGAGCAGTACTTC. Its protein product is CATWRGSRGGYEQYF.

The chain combines TRBV10-2 with TRBJ2-3; 9 bases agree with TRBD1. V lost 11 bases to trimming and J lost 4 bases; unmatched junction nucleotides: 7. CDR1 WSHSY and CDR2 SAAADI come from the germline V gene. The CDR3 spans 13 residues. In DNA, the CDR3 is TGCGCCGGACAGGGGATCAGGGCAGATACGCAGTATTTT. Its protein product is CAGQGIRADTQYF.

This clonotype was found once. The chain has TRBV20-1 and TRBJ2-3; D might be TRBD2 (6 bases). Trimming removed 3 bases at V and 1 base at J, with 11 bases between. The CDR3 has 14 residues. Germline V gene sequence: CDR1 DFQATT, CDR2 SNEGSKA (reference sequence). The CDR3 bases are TGCAGTGCTAGCAGGAGGGGTGGCACAGATACGCAGTATTTT. Translation: CSASRRGGTDTQYF.

The chain has TRBV29-1 and TRBJ2-1; TRBD2 aligns across 10 bases. V was pared by 5 bases and J by 4 bases, with 5 bases of the junction left unmatched. The germline CDR1 and CDR2 sequences are SQVTM and ANQGSEA. The CDR3 extends over 14 amino acids. The CDR3 spells CSVSGTSVYNEQFF. The CDR3 coding sequence is TGCAGCGTTTCTGGGACTAGCGTGTACAATGAGCAGTTCTTC.

In its sample, this clonotype was seen a few times. V gene TRBV25-1 combines with J gene TRBJ2-7; 7 bases map to TRBD2. Germline V gives CDR1 MGHDK, CDR2 SYGVNS. V dropped 2 bases and J dropped 4; count of bases not matched to a gene: 14. CDR3 length: 17 residues. CDR3 in amino acids: CASSEGQLGTGGYEQYF. DNA for the CDR3: TGTGCCAGCAGTGAAGGCCAGTTGGGAACCGGGGGGTACGAGCAGTACTTC.

The rearrangement joins TRBV13 to TRBJ2-7; no reliable D call. The CDR3 loop spans 14 amino acids. The V end lost 0 bases, the J end lost 7 bases, and 13 bases lay between the germline ends. Germline V CDR1 and CDR2: PRHDT, FYEKMQ (reference sequence). The CDR3 sequence: CASSLGDHSGEQYF. DNA for the CDR3: TGTGCCAGCAGCTTAGGGGACCATAGTGGAGAGCAGTACTTC.

The genes are TRBV4-3 and TRBJ1-6, with a tentative D call TRBD1 (6 bases). Germline-derived CDR1 and CDR2 are LGHNA and YSLEER. The length of the CDR3 is 16 residues. V shed 0 bases and J shed 10 bases, with 16 bases lying between them. The CDR3 coding sequence is TGCGCCAGCAGCCAAGATTCTGGGACAAGTGGCTCACCCCTCCACTTT. This translates into CASSQDSGTSGSPLHF.

This chain connects TRBV29-1 to TRBJ2-2; no clear D gene. This CDR3 has 15 amino acids. With 0 bases removed from V and 5 bases from J, the gap between germline ends came to 13 bases. Germline values: CDR1 SQVTM, CDR2 ANQGSEA. The CDR3 region has the DNA TGCAGCGTTGAAGATCTCTACAATACTACCGGGGAGCTGTTTTTT. Translated: CSVEDLYNTTGELFF.

This clonotype was observed a handful of times. V usage is TRBV6-6 and J usage is TRBJ1-2; 7 bases line up with TRBD1. V shed 2 bases and J 2 bases; nucleotides not matched to a gene: 8. Looked up from germline, CDR1 is MNHNY and CDR2 is SVGAGI (reference sequence). This CDR3 region has 16 residues. CDR3 protein: CASSYPREGANYGYTF. CDR3 bases: TGTGCCAGCAGTTACCCCCGAGAGGGGGCCAACTATGGCTACACCTTC.

The J gene is TRBJ1-2, the V gene TRBV29-1; no firm D call. The CDR3 covers 13 residues. V dropped 0 bases and J dropped 8 bases, with 13 bases sitting between them. Germline loops: CDR1 SQVTM, CDR2 ANQGSEA. The CDR3 DNA follows: TGCAGCGTTGAAGATCTTCCAGCTAGCGGCTACACCTTC. It yields the protein CSVEDLPASGYTF.

The V call is TRBV28, the J call TRBJ2-6; D is uncertain. V was cut by 3 bases and J by 3 bases, with 9 bases left in between. The CDR3 is 15 residues long. Germline CDR1 and CDR2: MDHEN and SYDVKM. The CDR3 is CASSLWDGGANVLTF. CDR3 DNA: TGTGCCAGCAGTTTGTGGGATGGTGGGGCCAACGTCCTGACTTTC.

The V gene is TRBV5-5, the J gene TRBJ2-2; possible D gene TRBD1, 6 bases. Between the trimmed V and J ends, which lost 4 bases and 3 bases, there was a span of 19 bases. The CDR3 sequence is 17 residues long. From germline, CDR1 is SGHKS and CDR2 YYEKEE (reference sequence). The CDR3: CASSHRSGERYTGELFF. The CDR3 DNA reads TGTGCCAGCAGCCATAGATCAGGGGAAAGATACACCGGGGAGCTGTTTTTT.

This clonotype was observed a handful of times. The V call is TRBV4-2, the J call TRBJ2-7; TRBD1 matches 7 bases. Germline V CDR1 and CDR2: LGHNA, YNFKEQ. The CDR3 runs to 15 residues. Trimming at V came to 4 bases and at J to 1 base, leaving 7 bases not matched to a gene. CDR3 protein: CASSRLPGQSYEQYF. The CDR3 nucleotides read TGTGCCAGCAGCCGCCTCCCGGGACAGTCCTACGAGCAGTACTTC.

The chain carries TRBV20-1 and TRBJ2-1; D gene uncertain. Per germline, CDR1 DFQATT and CDR2 SNEGSKA (reference sequence). The germline V and J ends were trimmed by 3 bases and 6 bases, with 9 bases remaining between them. The CDR3 has 12 residues. The CDR3 DNA reads TGCAGTGCTAGTCCCGGTTCCAATGAGCAGTTCTTC. Encoded protein: CSASPGSNEQFF.

This sequence joins TRBV3-1 and TRBJ2-3, with D maybe TRBD2 (5 bases). Trimming cost V 3 bases and J 4 bases, with 17 bases left between them. The CDR3 is 16 residues long. Germline V gives CDR1 LGHDT, CDR2 YNNKEL (reference sequence). The CDR3 sequence is CASSQRRQLGPDTQYF. The CDR3 DNA follows: TGTGCCAGCAGCCAGAGGAGGCAGCTGGGCCCAGATACGCAGTATTTT.

A few counts support this clonotype. V and J are TRBV2 and TRBJ2-1; D may be TRBD1 (6 bases). Per germline, CDR1 SNHLY and CDR2 FYNNEI. V lost 5 bases and J 5 bases, leaving 22 bases between the germline ends. CDR3 size: 17 residues. CDR3 sequence: CASSRTPDSVLNNEQFF. The CDR3 bases are TGTGCCAGCAGTCGTACCCCGGACAGTGTACTTAACAATGAGCAGTTCTTC.

The chain carries TRBV28 and TRBJ2-7, with 7 bases identical to TRBD1. CDR1 is MDHEN and CDR2 is SYDVKM in the germline V gene. This CDR3 contains 14 residues. V lost 8 bases to trimming and J lost 2 bases; unmatched junction nucleotides: 9. This CDR3 is CASSGTAIPYEQYF. CDR3 nucleotides: TGTGCCAGCTCTGGGACAGCCATTCCCTACGAGCAGTACTTC.